This T cell receptor beta chain was documented in a study of spatial heterogeneity in lung cancer. On the study more broadly: A module score for T cells, taken from matched bulk RNA-seq, correlated strongly with TCR transcript counts in tumor regions.

Time point of the sample: sample taken at primary tumor resection. Findings of the study overall: Tracking of tumor mutation counts was seen in expanded intratumoral alpha and beta TCR counts.

TCR cDNA molecules each carried a unique molecular identifier. TCRdb itself ran the 5' RACE reads through MiXCR, one entry per CDR3 protein. The top ten hold less than 25% of the sample, which has roughly 18,000 distinct CDR3 sequences, roughly 9% seen once. To note about this clonotype: Antigen unknown. Since the library was made to target alpha chains, this beta chain is a stray read and its abundance is not meaningful.

CDR3 length: 17 amino acids. V dropped 2 bases and J dropped 4; count of bases not matched to a gene: 6. CDR1 is SGHRS and CDR2 is YFSETQ in the germline V gene. This receptor was taken from a female donor with early-stage non-small cell lung cancer. This chain uses TRBV5-1 with TRBJ2-5, with 15 nucleotides matching TRBD2. The sequenced sample was lung tumor tissue, obtained at surgery. As DNA, the CDR3 is TGCGCCAGCAGCTTCCGTGGACTAGCGGGGGGGACAGAGACCCAGTACTTC. Its translation is CASSFRGLAGGTETQYF.